The 24 T cell receptor beta chains below come from one sample, sequenced in a study of cytomegalovirus exposure and HLA in healthy donors. PCR employed 60 Vbeta and 13 Jbeta primers. Some clones are missing from TCRdb's copy, which holds only in-frame ones; the method was immunoSEQ multiplex PCR. The sample includes 100,000 to 150,000 clones, around four fifths of them seen just once. Sequenced material: PBMCs. These receptors were collected from a woman between 35 and 50 years old in good health and CMV-seropositive.

J is TRBJ2-7 and V is TRBV27; no firm D call. CDR1 is MNHEY, CDR2 SMNVEV, per germline (reference sequence). This CDR3 region has 14 residues. V dropped 6 bases and J dropped 2 bases, with 14 bases sitting between them. This chain's CDR3 is CASSPNPNTYEQYF. The CDR3, as DNA: TGTGCCAGCAGCCCCAACCCTAATACCTACGAGCAGTACTTC.

The V and J genes are TRBV6-5 and TRBJ1-5, with 7 nucleotides matching TRBD1. The CDR3 loop spans 13 amino acids. CDR1 and CDR2 from the germline V gene are MNHEY and SVGAGI. With V trimmed by 5 bases and J by 3 bases, 1 base remained unmatched. Written as DNA, the CDR3 is TGTGCCAGCAGTGACAGGGTCAATCAGCCCCAGCATTTT. This translates into CASSDRVNQPQHF.

This rearrangement joins TRBV6-1 to TRBJ2-1; D call uncertain. Germline CDR1 and CDR2: MNHNS and SASEGT. The CDR3 contains 12 residues. V gave up 4 bases and J gave up 3 bases, with 4 bases separating them. DNA of the CDR3: TGTGCCAGCAGTGGACACTACAATGAGCAGTTCTTC. It yields the protein CASSGHYNEQFF.

The chain carries TRBV6-1 and TRBJ1-1, with D unclear. In germline, CDR1 is MNHNS, CDR2 SASEGT. V was clipped by 4 bases and J by 3 bases, with 12 bases between them. This CDR3 spans 14 amino acids. The CDR3 DNA reads as TGTGCCAGCAGTGTTACCCGCCGGGACACTGAAGCTTTCTTT. It encodes CASSVTRRDTEAFF.

The gene calls are TRBV7-2 and TRBJ2-1; D perhaps matches TRBD1 (7 bases). Per germline, CDR1 SGHTA and CDR2 FQGNSA. The CDR3 covers 14 residues. The germline V and J ends were trimmed by 11 bases and 5 bases, with 19 bases remaining between them. The CDR3 spells CAERSGGGDNEQFF. CDR3 DNA: TGTGCCGAAAGAAGCGGAGGGGGCGACAATGAGCAGTTCTTC.

The V gene is TRBV7-3, the J gene TRBJ2-1, with D perhaps TRBD2 (6 bases). Trimming shortened V by 4 bases and J by 2 bases, and 21 bases separated the two germline ends. The CDR3 length is 18 residues. From germline, CDR1 is SGHTA and CDR2 FQGTGA. CDR3 sequence: CASSSPSLAERTYNEQFF. CDR3 nucleotides: TGTGCCAGCAGCTCCCCGAGCTTAGCGGAGAGAACCTACAATGAGCAGTTCTTC.

This chain joins TRBV10-2 and TRBJ2-1; TRBD2 matches 8 bases. CDR1 is WSHSY, CDR2 SAAADI, per germline. V lost 8 bases to trimming and J lost 4 bases; unmatched junction nucleotides: 1. The CDR3 has 12 residues. Here the CDR3 reads CASRGGYNEQFF. The CDR3 DNA is TGCGCCAGCCGGGGGGGGTACAATGAGCAGTTCTTC.

V is TRBV9 and J is TRBJ2-7, with a possible D match to TRBD2 (6 bases). This CDR3 comprises 17 residues. V gave up 0 bases and J gave up 0 bases, with 16 bases separating them. The germline CDR1 and CDR2 sequences are SGDLS and YYNGEE. CDR3 nucleotide sequence: TGTGCCAGCAGCGTAGGAGGTGGAGGGACGGTCTCCTACGAGCAGTACTTC. Residues: CASSVGGGGTVSYEQYF.

The chain joins TRBV5-4 to TRBJ2-7; 9 bases fit TRBD1. Per germline, CDR1 SGHNT and CDR2 YYREEE (reference sequence). This CDR3 has 17 residues. V shed 2 bases and J 5 bases; nucleotides not matched to a gene: 14. This chain's CDR3 is CASSFGSIKDRGNEQYF. The CDR3 DNA follows: TGTGCCAGCAGCTTTGGGTCTATAAAGGACAGGGGAAACGAGCAGTACTTC.

This sequence joins TRBV7-3 and TRBJ1-1; 7 bases are shared with TRBD1. The CDR3 spans 14 residues. Germline lookup yields CDR1 SGHTA and CDR2 FQGTGA. Trimming removed 2 bases from V and 3 bases from J; junction bases left unmatched: 3. The CDR3 here is CASSLLGQDTEAFF. The CDR3 DNA reads as TGTGCCAGCAGCTTACTTGGACAGGACACTGAAGCTTTCTTT.

The chain recombines TRBV7-9 with TRBJ1-1; D possibly corresponds to TRBD1 (6 bases). CDR1 SEHNR and CDR2 FQNEAQ come from the germline V gene (reference sequence). Between the trimmed V and J ends, which lost 4 bases and 8 bases, there was a span of 11 bases. The length of the CDR3 is 12 residues. This CDR3 is CASSYGTSEAFF. The CDR3 DNA sequence: TGTGCCAGCAGCTACGGGACATCAGAAGCTTTCTTT.

The J gene is TRBJ1-1, the V gene TRBV6-5; D uncertain. The CDR3 sequence is 12 residues long. Germline CDR1 and CDR2: MNHEY and SVGAGI. With 5 bases removed from V and 7 bases from J, the gap between germline ends came to 11 bases. CDR3 in amino acids: CASSPSGIEAFF. Written as DNA, the CDR3 is TGTGCCAGCAGTCCCTCAGGAATTGAAGCTTTCTTT.

The chain is built from TRBV4-1 and TRBJ1-1; the D gene is possibly TRBD1 (6 bases). This CDR3 is 13 amino acids long. V was shortened by 4 bases and J by 6 bases, with 12 bases between the two germline ends. Germline V gene sequence: CDR1 MGHRA, CDR2 YSYEKL. The chain's CDR3 is CASSLQGYSEAFF. The CDR3, as DNA: TGCGCCAGCAGCCTTCAGGGGTACTCTGAAGCTTTCTTT.

DNA for the CDR3: TGTGCCAGCAGTTTTGCAGGGGAGGGGACAGATACGCAGTATTTT. Encoded protein: CASSFAGEGTDTQYF. This rearrangement joins TRBV28 to TRBJ2-3, with D possibly TRBD2 on 7 matching bases. The CDR3 is 15 amino acids. The V end was cut by 3 bases, the J end by 3 bases, with 13 bases between. Germline-derived CDR1 and CDR2 are MDHEN and SYDVKM.

This chain connects TRBV7-8 to TRBJ2-3, with D possibly matching TRBD2 (5 bases). This CDR3 comprises 15 residues. Germline values: CDR1 SGHVS, CDR2 FQNEAQ. V dropped 2 bases and J dropped 0 bases, with 9 bases sitting between them. CDR3 amino acids: CASSLYRGSTDTQYF. The CDR3 DNA is TGTGCCAGCAGCTTATATCGGGGTAGCACAGATACGCAGTATTTT.

This clone was detected a few times. This rearrangement joins TRBV28 to TRBJ1-1, with a tentative D call TRBD1 (6 bases). Germline CDR1 and CDR2: MDHEN and SYDVKM. There are 15 residues in the CDR3. V dropped 5 bases and J dropped 1 base, with 14 bases sitting between them. The chain's CDR3 is CASSLSTGRNTEAFF. CDR3 DNA sequence: TGTGCCAGCAGTCTTTCTACAGGGAGGAACACTGAAGCTTTCTTT.

A single count supports this clone. The V call is TRBV28, the J call TRBJ2-1, with D possibly TRBD2 on 6 matching bases. This CDR3 has 14 residues. V gave up 7 bases and J gave up 6 bases, with 16 bases separating them. The germline V gene encodes CDR1 MDHEN and CDR2 SYDVKM. The CDR3: CASKPWASVNEQFF. The CDR3 DNA reads as TGTGCCAGCAAGCCCTGGGCTAGCGTCAATGAGCAGTTCTTC.

This clone was found a few times. The chain has TRBV9 and TRBJ2-6; a weak D match, TRBD2 (6 bases). Germline CDR1 and CDR2: SGDLS and YYNGEE. Trimming stripped 0 bases from V and 2 bases from J, with 6 bases between. The CDR3 is 15 residues long. Here the CDR3 DNA reads TGTGCCAGCAGCGTAGGGGGGGCTGGGGCCAACGTCCTGACTTTC. It specifies CASSVGGAGANVLTF.

The chain carries TRBV7-2 and TRBJ2-7; 7 bases are shared with TRBD1. Germline CDR1 and CDR2: SGHTA and FQGNSA. The CDR3 runs 13 residues. V shed 5 bases, J shed 1 base, and the junction held 2 bases outside the gene matches. The CDR3 region is CASSPGQSYEQYF. In nucleotides, the CDR3 is TGTGCCAGCAGCCCGGGACAGTCCTACGAGCAGTACTTC.

V is TRBV2 and J is TRBJ1-4; unclear D gene. Trimming took off 9 bases at V and 5 bases at J, with 16 bases between the two ends. Germline V gene lookup returns CDR1 SNHLY and CDR2 FYNNEI. The CDR3 runs to 14 residues. The CDR3 protein is CARSERDTNEKLFF. DNA of the CDR3: TGTGCCAGGTCCGAGCGGGATACGAATGAAAAACTGTTTTTT. Complete variable domain (other parts from reference TRBV2 and TRBJ1-4): EPEVTQTPSHQVTQMGQEVILRCVPISNHLYFYWYRQILGQKVEFLVSFYNNEISEKSEIFDDQFSVERPDGSNFTLKIRSTKLEDSAMYFCARSERDTNEKLFFGSGTQLSVL.

The V gene is TRBV29-1, the J gene TRBJ2-2; 8 nucleotides match TRBD1. Losses at the gene ends were 8 bases for V and 5 bases for J; bases not matched to a gene: 4. Looked up from germline, CDR1 is SQVTM and CDR2 is ANQGSEA. The CDR3 is made up of 12 amino acids. The CDR3 DNA follows: TGCAGCACAGACAGGGGTACCGGGGAGCTGTTTTTT. Translated, it gives CSTDRGTGELFF.

This chain uses TRBV4-1 with TRBJ2-1; D possibly corresponds to TRBD1 (6 bases). The CDR3 contains 16 residues. Germline CDR1 reads MGHRA; CDR2 reads YSYEKL. The germline V and J ends were trimmed by 3 bases and 2 bases, with 14 bases remaining between them. The CDR3: CASSQRTVRAYNEQFF. The CDR3 DNA reads TGCGCCAGCAGCCAGAGGACAGTCCGGGCCTACAATGAGCAGTTCTTC.

V is TRBV18 and J is TRBJ2-1, with 11 bases identical to TRBD2. This CDR3 comprises 16 residues. The V gene's germline CDR1 is KGHSH and CDR2 LQKENI. The trim removed 0 bases at V and 8 bases at J, leaving 6 bases unmatched. CDR3 coding DNA: TGTGCCAGCTCACCACCGGAACTAGCGGGGGCCTATGAGCAGTTCTTC. Its translation is CASSPPELAGAYEQFF.

V gene TRBV2 combines with J gene TRBJ2-5; 12 bases align to TRBD2. Gene TRBJ2-7 matches the end of the DNA better, so the J call may be wrong. Germline V gives CDR1 SNHLY, CDR2 FYNNEI. The CDR3 is 16 amino acids. CDR3 sequence: CASSEFGLAGSYEQYF. The DNA for the CDR3 is TGTGCCAGCAGTGAATTTGGACTAGCGGGATCCTACGAGCAGTACTTC.